Shown below are 32 T cell receptor beta chains from a single sample sequenced in a study of T cells in Graves' hyperthyroidism and ophthalmopathy. RNA transcripts gave rise to amplified TCR beta CDR3 regions. When the TCR CDR3 underwent first-round RT-PCR, the HTBI primer set was used. MiXCR, applied by TCRdb to the multiplex PCR reads, yields one record per CDR3 protein. The table has 400,000 to 450,000 distinct CDR3 sequences, roughly 14% seen once. The sequencing input was blood. All receptors derive from a man between 18 and 29 years old with Graves' ophthalmopathy.

J is TRBJ2-7 and V is TRBV9; D unclear. Trimming pared 2 bases from V and 0 bases from J, leaving 6 bases between. The V gene's germline CDR1 is SGDLS and CDR2 YYNGEE. This CDR3 is 13 amino acids long. The CDR3 nucleotides read TGTGCCAGCAGCGTTTCGGGCTCCTACGAGCAGTACTTC. Residues: CASSVSGSYEQYF.

A note on this clonotype: It is likely a read error, because the conserved phenylalanine at the end of the CDR3 is missing. The V call is TRBV5-4, the J call TRBJ1-2; 8 positions agree with TRBD1. The ends lost 4 bases at V and 7 bases at J; junction bases unmatched: 15. The CDR3 runs 16 residues. CDR1 SGHNT and CDR2 YYREEE come from the germline V gene (reference sequence). In DNA form, the CDR3 reads TGTGCCAGCAGCCCCTACTCTAAGACAGGGGAGGGTGGCTACACCCTC. This gives the protein CASSPYSKTGEGGYTL.

V is TRBV18 and J is TRBJ1-4; 8 bases agree with TRBD1. The CDR3 has 17 amino acids. Trimming at V came to 3 bases and at J to 0 bases, leaving 6 bases not matched to a gene. CDR1 is KGHSH, CDR2 LQKENI, per germline. The CDR3 DNA sequence: TGTGCCAGCTCACCGACAGGGGCCCTTGCAACTAATGAAAAACTGTTTTTT. Its translation: CASSPTGALATNEKLFF.

The table lists this clonotype with many counts. The chain couples TRBV13 to TRBJ2-7; D is undetermined. Germline V gene sequence: CDR1 PRHDT, CDR2 FYEKMQ (reference sequence). The CDR3 runs to 12 residues. Deletions cut 3 bases from V and 6 bases from J, with 9 bases between. Here the CDR3 reads CASSLASREQYF. The CDR3 DNA follows: TGTGCCAGCAGCTTGGCCTCCCGCGAGCAGTACTTC.

This clonotype was detected many times. The rearrangement links TRBV19 to TRBJ2-1; 13 nucleotides align to TRBD2. From germline, CDR1 is LNHDA and CDR2 SQIVND (reference sequence). V was clipped by 8 bases and J by 0 bases; unmatched bases: 4. The CDR3 runs 16 residues. CDR3 sequence (DNA): TGTGCCAGTTCTAGGACTAGCGGGAGCTCCTACAATGAGCAGTTCTTC. It translates to CASSRTSGSSYNEQFF.

This clonotype was counted at least ten times. The chain couples TRBV5-1 to TRBJ2-1, with D perhaps assigned TRBD1 or TRBD2 (5 bases each). Trimming removed 9 bases at V and 6 bases at J, with 19 bases between. CDR1 is SGHRS, CDR2 YFSETQ, per germline. This CDR3 region has 14 residues. The CDR3 protein is CATRTIPGGNEQFF. For the CDR3, the DNA is TGCGCCACCCGTACAATCCCTGGGGGCAATGAGCAGTTCTTC.

The table lists this clonotype with many counts. The rearrangement joins TRBV24-1 to TRBJ2-7, with D perhaps being TRBD1 or TRBD2 (5 bases each). V dropped 3 bases and J dropped 4 bases, with 18 bases sitting between them. The CDR3 sequence is 16 residues long. Germline V CDR1 and CDR2: KGHDR, SFDVKD. Here the CDR3 reads CATSDPRDGLPYEQYF. The CDR3 DNA is TGTGCCACCAGTGATCCACGGGACGGTTTACCTTACGAGCAGTACTTC.

This clonotype has more than one count but fewer than ten. This chain's CDR3 is CASSIQANEKLFF. The CDR3 DNA sequence: TGTGCCAGTAGTATCCAGGCTAATGAAAAACTGTTTTTT. This chain connects TRBV19 to TRBJ1-4; unclear D gene. This CDR3 is 13 amino acids long. V was shortened by 3 bases and J by 3 bases, with 5 bases between the two germline ends. Germline CDR1 is LNHDA and CDR2 is SQIVND (reference sequence).

This clonotype was observed at least ten times. The rearrangement links TRBV12-5 to TRBJ2-1; 13 nucleotides line up with TRBD2. The length of the CDR3 is 16 residues. The germline CDR1 and CDR2 sequences are LGHNT and FRNRAP. The junction had 8 bases not matched to a gene; V was cut back by 4 bases and J by 8 bases. CDR3 region: CASGSGGLAGVDEQFF. For the CDR3, the DNA is TGTGCTAGTGGTTCCGGTGGACTAGCGGGAGTCGATGAGCAGTTCTTC. The full variable domain, completed using reference TRBV12-5 and TRBJ2-1, is DARVTQTPRHKVTEMGQEVTMRCQPILGHNTVFWYRQTMMQGLELLAYFRNRAPLDDSGMPKDRFSAEMPDATLATLKIQPSEPRDSAVYFCASGSGGLAGVDEQFFGPGTRLTVL.

This clonotype appeared many times. The chain links TRBV2 to TRBJ1-5; possible D gene TRBD1, 6 bases. CDR1 and CDR2 from the germline V gene are SNHLY and FYNNEI. The V end was cut by 3 bases, the J end by 1 base, with 10 bases between. CDR3 length: 15 residues. The CDR3 reads CASSEYRDSNQPQHF. The CDR3 DNA reads TGTGCCAGCAGTGAGTACAGGGACAGCAATCAGCCCCAGCATTTT.

The chain couples TRBV6-1 to TRBJ1-5; possibly TRBD1 for D (5 bases). Trimming took 5 bases from V and 7 from J, leaving 15 bases between them. Germline CDR1 is MNHNS and CDR2 is SASEGT. The CDR3 loop spans 14 amino acids. CDR3 in amino acids: CASSKAGRGQPQHF. As DNA, the CDR3 is TGTGCCAGCAGTAAGGCGGGGCGCGGGCAGCCCCAGCATTTT.

This clonotype occurred many times. V usage is TRBV6-2 or TRBV6-3 and J usage is TRBJ2-1; 7 nucleotides match TRBD2. This CDR3 spans 17 amino acids. Germline V gives CDR1 MNHEY, CDR2 SVGEGT. The V and J ends lost 0 bases and 1 base, in that order; junction bases with no gene match: 6. CDR3 protein: CASSYSGGGGSYNEQFF. CDR3 DNA: TGTGCCAGCAGTTACTCGGGGGGGGGGGGTTCCTACAATGAGCAGTTCTTC.

This clonotype was picked up many times. This sequence joins TRBV30 and TRBJ2-3, with unresolved D. Trimming left V 4 bases short and J 6 bases short, with 14 bases between. CDR3 length: 13 amino acids. Germline CDR1 and CDR2: GTSNPN and SVGIG (reference sequence). The CDR3 coding sequence is TGTGCCTGGAATCGCGGCTCAGCGGATACGCAGTATTTT. It codes for CAWNRGSADTQYF.

This clonotype was found many times. This chain links TRBV5-1 with TRBJ2-1; D may be TRBD2 (5 bases). CDR3 length: 14 amino acids. Looked up from germline, CDR1 is SGHRS and CDR2 is YFSETQ. The germline V and J ends were trimmed by 0 bases and 5 bases, with 9 bases remaining between them. CDR3 nucleotide sequence: TGCGCCAGCAGCTTGGAGCGGCAGAACAATGAGCAGTTCTTC. Encoded protein: CASSLERQNNEQFF.

This clonotype is a singleton in its sample. The chain has TRBV20-1 and TRBJ1-1; 9 bases match TRBD1. In germline, CDR1 is DFQATT, CDR2 SNEGSKA (reference sequence). The CDR3 contains 13 residues. V lost 4 bases to trimming and J lost 5 bases; unmatched junction nucleotides: 5. The CDR3 loop reads CSAKDRGETEAFF. The CDR3 region has the DNA TGCAGTGCTAAGGACAGGGGCGAAACTGAAGCTTTCTTT.

This clonotype was seen many times. V is TRBV19 and J is TRBJ2-7; D gene unclear. There are 12 residues in the CDR3. The V gene lost 1 base and the J gene lost 6 bases, with 7 bases spanning the gap. Germline loops: CDR1 LNHDA, CDR2 SQIVND (reference sequence). DNA of the CDR3: TGTGCCAGTAGTATAGGACATCGCGAGCAGTACTTC. It is translated as CASSIGHREQYF.

In DNA form, the CDR3 reads TGTGCCAGCAGTTACTCGACTAGCGGGTTCGGGGCCAACGTCCTGACTTTC. Translation gives CASSYSTSGFGANVLTF. The chain couples TRBV6-6 to TRBJ2-6, with 10 bases that match TRBD2. V lost 0 bases to trimming and J lost 4 bases; unmatched junction nucleotides: 3. Germline assignment: CDR1 MNHNY and CDR2 SVGAGI (reference sequence). This CDR3 is 17 amino acids long.

This clonotype has only a few counts. A much larger clone differs from this one at a single base, so this may be a read error. V and J are TRBV6-1 and TRBJ2-1; D might be TRBD1 (7 bases). The CDR3 spans 15 residues. Looked up from germline, CDR1 is MNHNS and CDR2 is SASEGT. Trimming shortened V by 6 bases and J by 0 bases, and 12 bases separated the two germline ends. The CDR3 region is CASSRGENSYNEQFF. CDR3 sequence (DNA): TGTGCCAGCAGCAGGGGGGAGAACTCCTACAATGAGCAGTTCTTC.

This clonotype was seen many times. The CDR3 is CAWSVLSWSSTDTQYF. For the CDR3, the DNA is TGTGCCTGGAGTGTACTAAGCTGGAGCAGCACAGATACGCAGTATTTT. This chain uses TRBV30 with TRBJ2-3; D remains ambiguous. Trimming took 0 bases from V and 0 from J, leaving 13 bases between them. Germline CDR1 and CDR2: GTSNPN and SVGIG (reference sequence). This CDR3 comprises 16 residues.

This clonotype was counted ten times or more. V and J are TRBV7-9 and TRBJ2-2; 10 positions match TRBD2. J lost 4 bases, V lost 8 bases, and 7 bases had no gene match. Germline loops: CDR1 SEHNR, CDR2 FQNEAQ (reference sequence). This CDR3 region has 15 residues. For the CDR3, the DNA is TGTGCCAGCCCAACTAGCGGGACCTCCACCGGGGAGCTGTTTTTT. This translates into CASPTSGTSTGELFF.

The chain is built from TRBV20-1 and TRBJ2-7, with 12 bases identical to TRBD2. The CDR3 sequence is 15 residues long. V lost 5 bases to trimming and J lost 0 bases; unmatched junction nucleotides: 5. Germline loops: CDR1 DFQATT, CDR2 SNEGSKA (reference sequence). Here the CDR3 reads CSAVGLAGSSYEQYF. DNA for the CDR3: TGCAGTGCTGTCGGACTAGCGGGGAGCTCCTACGAGCAGTACTTC.

This clonotype was seen many times. DNA for the CDR3: TGTGCCAGCAGCTTAGCGGTTCAATACAATGAGCAGTTCTTC. Encoded protein: CASSLAVQYNEQFF. This chain uses TRBV11-3 with TRBJ2-1; the D is unclear. CDR3 length equals 14 residues. The germline gives CDR1 SGHNT, CDR2 YENEEA. V lost 1 base and J lost 4, with 8 bases in between. The full variable domain, its missing parts supplied by reference TRBV11-3 and TRBJ2-1, is EAGVVQSPRYKIIEKKQPVAFWCNPISGHNTLYWYLQNLGQGPELLIRYENEEAVDDSQLPKDRFSAERLKGVDSTLKIQPAELGDSAVYLCASSLAVQYNEQFFGPGTRLTVL.

The gene calls are TRBV20-1 and TRBJ1-2, with TRBD1 matching 7 bases. J was trimmed by 5 bases and V by 0 bases; bases with no gene match: 9. Germline loops: CDR1 DFQATT, CDR2 SNEGSKA (reference sequence). The CDR3 covers 15 residues. CDR3 DNA sequence: TGCAGTGCTAGAGAGGCAGGCTCGACAGGGTATGGCTACACCTTC. It encodes CSAREAGSTGYGYTF.

The chain couples TRBV2 to TRBJ1-2; D possibly corresponds to TRBD1 (6 bases). This CDR3 has 17 residues. Trimming pared 5 bases from V and 3 bases from J, leaving 22 bases between. Germline CDR1 reads SNHLY; CDR2 reads FYNNEI. CDR3 protein: CASSYTGQPESDYGYTF. The DNA for the CDR3 is TGTGCCAGCAGTTACACCGGACAGCCTGAAAGTGACTATGGCTACACCTTC.

This clonotype was counted at least ten times. The CDR3 protein is CASRQGLSTDTQYF. The CDR3 DNA reads as TGTGCCAGCAGGCAGGGACTTAGCACAGATACGCAGTATTTT. The V gene is TRBV6-1, the J gene TRBJ2-3, with a tentative D call TRBD2 (6 bases). CDR1 and CDR2 from the germline V gene are MNHNS and SASEGT. Trimming removed 6 bases at V and 0 bases at J, with 10 bases between. The CDR3 extends over 14 amino acids.

This clonotype was counted once. J is TRBJ1-1 and V is TRBV19; no reliable D call. The CDR3 length is 15 residues. CDR1 and CDR2 from the germline V gene are LNHDA and SQIVND (reference sequence). With 2 bases removed from V and 4 bases from J, the gap between germline ends came to 14 bases. CDR3 sequence reads: CASSISTAQGTEAFF. The CDR3 DNA sequence: TGTGCCAGTAGTATAAGTACAGCCCAAGGCACTGAAGCTTTCTTT. Together with reference TRBV19 and TRBJ1-1, the CDR3 gives the full variable domain: DGGITQSPKYLFRKEGQNVTLSCEQNLNHDAMYWYRQDPGQGLRLIYYSQIVNDFQKGDIAEGYSVSREKKESFPLTVTSAQKNPTAFYLCASSISTAQGTEAFFGQGTRLTVV.

The table lists this clonotype with many counts. The chain carries TRBV10-3 and TRBJ1-1; D may be TRBD1 (6 bases). The CDR3 sequence is 14 residues long. V shed 7 bases and J shed 4 bases, with 16 bases lying between them. Germline lookup yields CDR1 ENHRY and CDR2 SYGVKD. This chain's CDR3 is CAINAGALSTEAFF. CDR3 nucleotide sequence: TGTGCCATCAATGCAGGGGCCCTGAGCACTGAAGCTTTCTTT.

For this clonotype: Germline is not matched at one junction end, which may reflect a read error. The chain recombines TRBV5-5 with TRBJ1-1, with D possibly being TRBD1 (5 bases). Germline V gives CDR1 SGHKS, CDR2 YYEKEE (reference sequence). The length of the CDR3 is 13 residues. The CDR3 sequence is CVSSQGMNTEAFF. The DNA for the CDR3 is TGTGTCAGCAGCCAGGGAATGAACACTGAAGCTTTCTTT.

V usage is TRBV20-1 and J usage is TRBJ2-7; D may be TRBD1 or TRBD2 (5 bases each). This CDR3 has 12 amino acids. Germline loops: CDR1 DFQATT, CDR2 SNEGSKA (reference sequence). Between the trimmed V and J ends, which lost 3 bases and 2 bases, there was a span of 8 bases. In nucleotides, the CDR3 is TGCAGTGCTAGTCGGGGCCCCTACGAGCAGTACTTC. This encodes CSASRGPYEQYF.

This clonotype was recorded at least ten times. The chain recombines TRBV7-2 with TRBJ2-7, with D possibly TRBD2 on 5 matching bases. V lost 5 bases to trimming and J lost 1 base, with 15 bases between them. Per the germline V gene, CDR1 is SGHTA and CDR2 is FQGNSA. CDR3 size: 15 residues. The CDR3, as DNA: TGTGCCAGCAGCCTTTCTGAAGGACTGTCCTACGAGCAGTACTTC. As protein: CASSLSEGLSYEQYF. The variable domain in full, completed from reference TRBV7-2 and TRBJ2-7, reads GAGVSQSPSNKVTEKGKDVELRCDPISGHTALYWYRQSLGQGLEFLIYFQGNSAPDKSGLPSDRFSAERTGGSVSTLTIQRTQQEDSAVYLCASSLSEGLSYEQYFGPGTRLTVT.

This clonotype was picked up a small number of times. The chain couples TRBV24-1 to TRBJ2-5, with 9 bases aligning to TRBD2. V dropped 6 bases and J dropped 12; count of bases not matched to a gene: 1. CDR1 is KGHDR and CDR2 is SFDVKD in the germline V gene. The CDR3 extends over 10 amino acids. CDR3 amino acids: CATSRLAEYF. The DNA for the CDR3 is TGTGCCACCAGTAGACTAGCGGAGTACTTC.

A remark on this clonotype: A much larger clone differs by one base, so this may be a read error. V is TRBV20-1 and J is TRBJ2-1; 8 bases match TRBD2. Per germline, CDR1 DFQATT and CDR2 SNEGSKA (reference sequence). The CDR3 consists of 13 residues. The J segment lost 6 bases and the V segment lost 3 bases, leaving 4 bases of the junction unmatched. The CDR3 spells CSASGGVSNEQFF. The DNA for the CDR3 is TGCAGTGCTAGCGGGGGGGTGAGCAATGAGCAGTTCTTC.